The entry below gives a single T cell receptor (beta chain) sequence along with its context. Allocation to cohorts depended on clinical history reported by the participants. This sample is part of a study of blood T cell repertoires in COVID-19. About the research overall: Specimens from acute and convalescent COVID-19 originated in the United States, Italy and Spain.

V lost 4 bases and J lost 7; bases outside the gene matches: 8. Germline V CDR1 and CDR2: SGHRS, YFSETQ. CDR3 length: 14 residues. The protocol was immunoSEQ multiplex PCR, while the TCRdb copy is restricted to in-frame clones and leaves out a portion. The sample has around 250,000 clones, 85% to 90% seen once; the top ten hold less than 20%. The sample consisted of PBMCs or T cells enriched from blood (not recorded which). The V and J genes are TRBV5-1 and TRBJ2-3, with TRBD1 matching over 8 bases. This receptor was obtained from a man aged 18 to 29 who had recovered from COVID-19. The DNA of the CDR3 is TGCGCCAGCAGCAACGGACAGGGACCAAATACGCAGTATTTT. This sequence encodes CASSNGQGPNTQYF.